The 13 T cell receptor beta chains in this list originate from one sample, sequenced in a study of T cells in Graves' hyperthyroidism and ophthalmopathy. TCR beta CDR3 sequences were amplified from RNA transcripts. RT-PCR in the first round (using the HTBI primer set) targeted the TCR CDR3. MiXCR, applied by TCRdb to the multiplex PCR reads, yields one record per CDR3 protein. The data hold about 300,000 distinct CDR3 sequences, with roughly 19% observed a single time. Material for sequencing was blood. These receptors all come from a man aged 45-65 years with Graves' ophthalmopathy.

This sequence joins TRBV10-3 and TRBJ2-7; D possibly matches TRBD1 or TRBD2 (5 bases each). CDR3 size: 14 residues. With 5 bases removed from V and 3 bases from J, the gap between germline ends came to 14 bases. The germline CDR1 and CDR2 sequences are ENHRY and SYGVKD. The CDR3 sequence: CAISPGTVGYEQYF. CDR3 nucleotide sequence: TGTGCCATCAGTCCCGGGACGGTCGGCTACGAGCAGTACTTC.

This clonotype was counted a single time. The V gene is TRBV6-4, the J gene TRBJ1-1; 8 nucleotides align to TRBD1. Germline assignment: CDR1 MRHNA and CDR2 SNTAGT. This CDR3 region has 14 residues. V was clipped by 6 bases and J by 1 base; unmatched bases: 4. In DNA, the CDR3 is TGTGCCAGCAGGGACAGGGCAGCGAACACTGAAGCTTTCTTT. It specifies CASRDRAANTEAFF.

This chain joins TRBV20-1 and TRBJ2-2, with D unresolved. The CDR3 sequence is 12 residues long. CDR1 and CDR2 (germline): DFQATT, SNEGSKA (reference sequence). V was clipped by 2 bases and J by 5 bases, with 6 bases between them. The CDR3 DNA is TGCAGTGCTAGACAAGATACCGGGGAGCTGTTTTTT. As protein: CSARQDTGELFF.

The sample holds one count of this clonotype. The CDR3 sequence: CASSYISRENTEAFF. Here the CDR3 DNA reads TGTGCCAGCAGTTACATTTCCAGGGAGAACACTGAAGCTTTCTTT. The chain joins TRBV5-4 to TRBJ1-1; D is perhaps TRBD1 (5 bases). Germline CDR1 SGHNT, CDR2 YYREEE (reference sequence). V was clipped by 5 bases and J by 1 base, with 15 bases between them. There are 15 residues in the CDR3.

The chain has TRBV6-9 and TRBJ1-2; 7 bases match TRBD1. V was pared by 5 bases and J by 4 bases, with 10 bases of the junction left unmatched. This CDR3 has 15 residues. The germline V gene encodes CDR1 MNHGY and CDR2 SVAAGI. CDR3 in DNA: TGTGCCAGCAGTCAGTCGACAGGGAAAACCTATGGCTACACCTTC. The encoded protein is CASSQSTGKTYGYTF.

This chain uses TRBV28 with TRBJ1-1; TRBD1 is a possible D gene (6 bases). CDR3 length: 17 residues. Between the trimmed V and J ends, which lost 10 bases and 4 bases, there was a span of 28 bases. The germline V gene has CDR1 MDHEN and CDR2 SYDVKM. The CDR3 DNA reads as TGTGCCATAAGCGGGGGGGGATGGGGGGGCGCCGGCACTGAAGCTTTCTTT. Its translation is CAISGGGWGGAGTEAFF. Drawing the rest from reference TRBV28 and TRBJ1-1, the complete variable domain is DVKVTQSSRYLVKRTGEKVFLECVQDMDHENMFWYRQDPGLGLRLIYFSYDVKMKEKGDIPEGYSVSREKKERFSLILESASTNQTSMYLCAISGGGWGGAGTEAFFGQGTRLTVV.

This clonotype was found many times. The genes are TRBV20-1 and TRBJ1-4; the match to TRBD1 covers 7 bases. Germline V lookup: CDR1 DFQATT, CDR2 SNEGSKA (reference sequence). V dropped 4 bases and J dropped 7; count of bases not matched to a gene: 12. The CDR3 loop spans 15 amino acids. CDR3: CSATPRQGLGEKLFF. The CDR3 bases are TGCAGTGCTACCCCTCGACAGGGCCTAGGTGAAAAACTGTTTTTT.

The table lists this clonotype with many counts. The CDR3: CASSPSGGREQYF. Written as DNA, the CDR3 is TGTGCCAGCAGTCCCTCAGGGGGGCGCGAGCAGTACTTC. The gene calls are TRBV28 and TRBJ2-7; maybe TRBD1 (7 bases). Between the trimmed V and J ends, which lost 5 bases and 6 bases, there was a span of 14 bases. The CDR3 runs 13 residues. Germline CDR1 and CDR2: MDHEN and SYDVKM.

Many counts were recorded for this clonotype. CDR3 nucleotides: TGTGCCAGCAGCAGGCAGGCTAAGGGGAGCATTCAGTACTTC. Protein product: CASSRQAKGSIQYF. The chain employs TRBV28 and TRBJ2-4; D could derive from TRBD1 or TRBD2 (5 bases each). The germline V and J ends were trimmed by 6 bases and 9 bases, with 18 bases remaining between them. The CDR3 has 14 residues. CDR1 is MDHEN and CDR2 is SYDVKM in the germline V gene.

There are many counts of this clonotype. This chain joins TRBV20-1 and TRBJ1-1; TRBD1 might be the D (5 bases). Germline V gene lookup returns CDR1 DFQATT and CDR2 SNEGSKA (reference sequence). V was pared by 5 bases and J by 3 bases, with 19 bases between. The CDR3 is 15 amino acids. The CDR3 protein is CSAPPVGQGYTEAFF. The CDR3 DNA is TGCAGTGCTCCACCAGTGGGTCAGGGATACACTGAAGCTTTCTTT.

There are a few counts of this clonotype. The chain couples TRBV27 to TRBJ2-3; tentative D call: TRBD1 (5 bases). Between the trimmed V and J ends, which lost 0 bases and 1 base, there was a span of 5 bases. The V gene's germline CDR1 is MNHEY and CDR2 SMNVEV (reference sequence). The CDR3 has 14 residues. The CDR3 DNA follows: TGTGCCAGCAGTTTATCGACAGGCACAGATACGCAGTATTTT. Protein product: CASSLSTGTDTQYF.

With regard to this clonotype: A much larger clone lies one base from this, so it may be a read error. The rearrangement joins TRBV3-1 to TRBJ1-3; D remains unclear. V lost 4 bases and J 3 bases, leaving 10 bases between the germline ends. Germline CDR1 is LGHDT and CDR2 is YNNKEL (reference sequence). This CDR3 is 14 amino acids long. The CDR3 DNA is TGTGCCAGCAGCCTCGACGGGAGTGGAAACACCATATATTTT. Amino acids: CASSLDGSGNTIYF.

The table lists this clonotype with a few counts. This chain joins TRBV20-1 and TRBJ2-1, with TRBD2 as a possible D gene (6 bases). V gave up 1 base and J gave up 1 base, with 14 bases separating them. Germline loops: CDR1 DFQATT, CDR2 SNEGSKA (reference sequence). This CDR3 spans 16 amino acids. CDR3 amino acids: CSARGRSTRSYNEQFF. DNA for the CDR3: TGCAGTGCTAGAGGCAGGTCGACTAGGTCCTACAATGAGCAGTTCTTC.